This passage covers 30 T cell receptor beta chains from one sample sequenced in a study of cytomegalovirus exposure and HLA in healthy donors. In the PCR, 60 Vbeta and 13 Jbeta primers were used. TCRdb keeps only in-frame clones here, not all; method: immunoSEQ multiplex PCR. The table has 200,000 to 250,000 clones, about 80% seen once; the top ten hold roughly a sixth. The material sequenced was PBMCs. The receptor source for this set is a man aged 35 to 55 in good health and CMV-seronegative.

V gene TRBV7-2 combines with J gene TRBJ2-2, with 7 bases identical to TRBD2. Germline lookup yields CDR1 SGHTA and CDR2 FQGNSA. The CDR3 is 14 amino acids. The junction had 6 bases not matched to a gene; V was cut back by 11 bases and J by 0 bases. CDR3 bases: TGTGCCGGCCGGGACTACGCGAACACCGGGGAGCTGTTTTTT. Translation: CAGRDYANTGELFF.

V and J are TRBV5-8 and TRBJ2-2; 8 nucleotides match TRBD2. CDR3 length: 15 amino acids. Trimming at V came to 4 bases and at J to 5 bases, leaving 7 bases not matched to a gene. Looked up from germline, CDR1 is SGHTS and CDR2 is YDEGEE. As DNA, the CDR3 is TGTGCCAGCAGCCTACCGGGGGGGCGTACCGGGGAGCTGTTTTTT. This sequence encodes CASSLPGGRTGELFF.

The rearrangement uses TRBV7-2 and TRBJ2-5; TRBD2 agrees at 7 bases. With the DNA end fitting TRBJ2-7 better, the J assignment may be wrong. The CDR3 contains 17 residues. Per germline, CDR1 SGHTA and CDR2 FQGNSA. CDR3 residues: CASSLAPLAGVPYEQYF. The CDR3 bases are TGTGCCAGCAGCTTAGCCCCCTTGGCGGGAGTACCCTACGAGCAGTACTTC.

The chain combines TRBV7-3 with TRBJ2-6; no firm D call. V lost 2 bases to trimming and J lost 1 base, with 6 bases between them. This CDR3 comprises 15 residues. Germline assignment: CDR1 SGHTA and CDR2 FQGTGA. The CDR3 loop reads CASSLGRSGANVLTF. CDR3 nucleotide sequence: TGTGCCAGCAGCTTAGGGCGTTCTGGGGCCAACGTCCTGACTTTC.

The DNA for the CDR3 is TGTGCCAGCAGTTTATACTGGAGCAATCAGCCCCAGCATTTT. This sequence encodes CASSLYWSNQPQHF. The chain links TRBV27 to TRBJ1-5; D ambiguous. The CDR3 runs to 14 residues. CDR1 and CDR2 from the germline V gene are MNHEY and SMNVEV (reference sequence). V was cut by 1 base and J by 1 base, with 5 bases left in between.

As concerns this clone: Germline and junction disagree at one end, which may indicate a read error. The chain uses TRBV7-9 and TRBJ1-6; no reliable D call. Germline loops: CDR1 SEHNR, CDR2 FQNEAQ (reference sequence). The CDR3 has 12 amino acids. As DNA, the CDR3 is TGTTCCAGCAGCTTGGACGGGAATCCCCTCCACTTT. It codes for CSSSLDGNPLHF.

The genes are TRBV7-9 and TRBJ1-5, with 7 bases fitting TRBD1. The CDR3 loop spans 14 amino acids. The germline V gene encodes CDR1 SEHNR and CDR2 FQNEAQ (reference sequence). J lost 3 bases, V lost 5 bases, and 4 bases had no gene match. The CDR3 coding sequence is TGTGCCAGCAGCCAGACAGGGCCCAATCAGCCCCAGCATTTT. This gives the protein CASSQTGPNQPQHF.

A remark on this clone: The junction departs from the called germline gene at one end, perhaps through a read error. The CDR3 DNA follows: TGTTCCAGCAGCCATCCGACAGGGATTGATGGCTACACCTTC. Residues: CSSSHPTGIDGYTF. V gene TRBV7-9 combines with J gene TRBJ1-2; TRBD1 agrees at 7 bases. CDR1 is SEHNR, CDR2 FQNEAQ, per germline (reference sequence). The CDR3 has 14 residues. Variable domain in full (rest from reference TRBV7-9 and TRBJ1-2): DTGVSQNPRHKITKRGQNVTFRCDPISEHNRLYWYRQTLGQGPEFLTYFQNEAQLEKSRLLSDRFSAERPKGSFSTLEIQRTEQGDSAMYLCSSSHPTGIDGYTFGSGTRLTVV.

This clone occurred a few times. The rearrangement joins TRBV4-3 to TRBJ1-2; the D is unclear. This CDR3 is 16 amino acids long. Trimming stripped 0 bases from V and 6 bases from J, with 17 bases between. Germline CDR1 LGHNA, CDR2 YSLEER. The CDR3 bases are TGCGCCAGCAGCCAAGATGTGGGAGGGTATGAGGATGGCTACACCTTC. This sequence encodes CASSQDVGGYEDGYTF.

The sample holds a few counts of this clone. One junction end does not reproduce the germline sequence, and a read error may be involved. The chain has TRBV7-9 and TRBJ1-1; 7 nucleotides line up with TRBD1. Germline CDR1 reads SEHNR; CDR2 reads FQNEAQ (reference sequence). This CDR3 contains 13 residues. As DNA, the CDR3 is TGTGCCAGCAGCTTAGCACCGGACAGGCACATCCTCTTT. Translated, it gives CASSLAPDRHILF.

The count of this clone is one. The CDR3 DNA reads as TGTGCCAGCAGTTACACCGGTGACTCGGGTGAAGAGACCCAGTACTTC. Protein: CASSYTGDSGEETQYF. The chain joins TRBV6-5 to TRBJ2-5; D is uncertain. The CDR3 has 16 amino acids. The V end lost 2 bases, the J end lost 3 bases, and 16 bases lay between the germline ends. CDR1 and CDR2 (germline): MNHEY, SVGAGI.

This clone was detected only a few times. The rearrangement links TRBV6-5 to TRBJ1-4; D not certain. Germline CDR1 is MNHEY and CDR2 is SVGAGI. The CDR3 totals 11 residues. Between the trimmed V and J ends, which lost 8 bases and 12 bases, there was a span of 13 bases. CDR3 amino acids: CASSTGGELFF. The CDR3 DNA reads TGTGCCAGCTCTACGGGCGGGGAACTGTTTTTT.

The CDR3 reads CASSEIGTGGRQPQHF. The CDR3 DNA sequence: TGCGCCAGCAGTGAGATCGGGACAGGGGGCCGGCAGCCCCAGCATTTT. The chain couples TRBV10-2 to TRBJ1-5; 12 bases are a match to TRBD1. V lost 2 bases to trimming and J lost 7 bases; unmatched junction nucleotides: 6. The CDR3 is 16 residues long. Germline-derived CDR1 and CDR2 are WSHSY and SAAADI.

The chain employs TRBV6-1 and TRBJ1-1; D call uncertain. The germline V gene encodes CDR1 MNHNS and CDR2 SASEGT. Deletions cut 1 base from V and 1 base from J, with 7 bases between. The CDR3 is made up of 14 amino acids. CDR3 region: CASSEGQENTEAFF. The CDR3 nucleotides are TGTGCCAGCAGTGAAGGTCAGGAGAACACTGAAGCTTTCTTT.

The V call is TRBV5-6, the J call TRBJ1-5, with 7 bases identical to TRBD1. The CDR3 sequence is 15 residues long. Trimming took 2 bases from V and 1 from J; bases not matched to a gene: 3. Germline lookup yields CDR1 SGHDT and CDR2 YYEEEE. The CDR3 spells CASSFGGGSNQPQHF. The CDR3 DNA follows: TGTGCCAGCAGCTTCGGAGGGGGCAGCAATCAGCCCCAGCATTTT.

The gene calls are TRBV9 and TRBJ2-1, with 10 bases that match TRBD2. The CDR3 has 15 residues. The junction had 5 bases not matched to a gene; V was cut back by 0 bases and J by 8 bases. Germline V lookup: CDR1 SGDLS, CDR2 YYNGEE. DNA for the CDR3: TGTGCCAGCAGCGTAGTTAGCGGGGGGCATGATGAGCAGTTCTTC. This translates into CASSVVSGGHDEQFF.

The V call is TRBV19, the J call TRBJ2-7; 9 positions match TRBD2. After removal of 3 bases from V and 7 bases from J, the junction contained 16 bases not matched to a gene. Germline V gene sequence: CDR1 LNHDA, CDR2 SQIVND (reference sequence). CDR3 size: 17 residues. The CDR3 is CASSMWVAGDRPWEQYF. CDR3 DNA sequence: TGTGCCAGTAGTATGTGGGTAGCGGGAGATCGCCCTTGGGAGCAGTACTTC. Full variable domain (rest looked up from reference TRBV19 and TRBJ2-7): DGGITQSPKYLFRKEGQNVTLSCEQNLNHDAMYWYRQDPGQGLRLIYYSQIVNDFQKGDIAEGYSVSREKKESFPLTVTSAQKNPTAFYLCASSMWVAGDRPWEQYFGPGTRLTVT.

This chain uses TRBV6-6 with TRBJ2-5; a possible D gene is TRBD1 (5 bases). Germline V gives CDR1 MNHNY, CDR2 SVGAGI (reference sequence). The V gene lost 7 bases and the J gene lost 3 bases, with 12 bases spanning the gap. CDR3 size: 13 residues. The DNA of the CDR3 is TGTGCCAGCACCCCAGCAGGGAAAGAGACCCAGTACTTC. It specifies CASTPAGKETQYF.

The chain employs TRBV6-1 and TRBJ2-7; no reliable D call. The germline gives CDR1 MNHNS, CDR2 SASEGT. The CDR3 is made up of 11 amino acids. V was cut by 4 bases and J by 6 bases, with 7 bases left in between. CDR3 nucleotides: TGTGCCAGCAGTGGAGTCGGCGAGCAGTACTTC. Residues: CASSGVGEQYF.

This sequence joins TRBV11-2 and TRBJ1-4; D might be TRBD1 (6 bases). Germline V lookup: CDR1 SGHAT, CDR2 FQNNGV. The CDR3 loop spans 15 amino acids. The ends were cut back, 4 bases at V and 7 bases at J, with 16 bases in the middle. This chain's CDR3 is CASSYSRGLGEKLFF. The CDR3, as DNA: TGTGCCAGCAGCTATTCCAGGGGCCTCGGTGAAAAACTGTTTTTT.

The chain is built from TRBV6-5 and TRBJ1-3, with unresolved D. Germline CDR1 is MNHEY and CDR2 is SVGAGI. This CDR3 comprises 16 residues. V was shortened by 3 bases and J by 0 bases, with 12 bases between the two germline ends. CDR3 coding DNA: TGTGCCAGCAGTTATTTGACGCGGGACTCTGGAAACACCATATATTTT. It translates to CASSYLTRDSGNTIYF.

The chain has TRBV12-5 and TRBJ1-1, with 8 positions matching TRBD1. Trimming cost V 6 bases and J 1 base; bases outside gene matches: 4. CDR3 length: 14 amino acids. Germline-derived CDR1 and CDR2 are LGHNT and FRNRAP. CDR3 nucleotides: TGTGCTAGTGGGTATGGACAGGGGAACACTGAAGCTTTCTTT. It is translated as CASGYGQGNTEAFF.

The gene calls are TRBV2 and TRBJ2-1; 8 nucleotides line up with TRBD1. The CDR3 length is 12 residues. From germline, CDR1 is SNHLY and CDR2 FYNNEI. The V segment lost 10 bases and the J segment 9 bases; nucleotides outside the gene matches: 8. This chain's CDR3 is CATSQGAGEQFF. The CDR3 bases are TGTGCCACCAGCCAGGGGGCTGGTGAGCAGTTCTTC.

The CDR3 sequence: CASSIGTSGRSDEQYF. DNA for the CDR3: TGTGCCAGTAGTATCGGAACTAGCGGGAGGTCCGACGAGCAGTACTTC. The chain carries TRBV19 and TRBJ2-7; 12 bases line up with TRBD2. This CDR3 is built from 16 residues. V gave up 3 bases and J gave up 5 bases; unmatched junction bases: 8. Germline V gene data show CDR1 as LNHDA and CDR2 as SQIVND (reference sequence).

The chain uses TRBV5-6 and TRBJ2-2; the D gene is possibly TRBD2 (6 bases). Deletions cut 0 bases from V and 7 bases from J, with 10 bases between. Germline loops: CDR1 SGHDT, CDR2 YYEEEE. The CDR3 length is 14 residues. The CDR3 loop reads CASSLAGRGGELFF. CDR3 in DNA: TGTGCCAGCAGCTTGGCTGGGCGGGGCGGGGAGCTGTTTTTT.

This clone appeared a single time. The genes are TRBV7-9 and TRBJ2-7, with TRBD2 matching over 13 bases. Trimming removed 4 bases from V and 3 bases from J; junction bases left unmatched: 3. From germline, CDR1 is SEHNR and CDR2 FQNEAQ (reference sequence). This CDR3 contains 15 residues. This chain's CDR3 is CASSSGTSGIYEQYF. For the CDR3, the DNA is TGTGCCAGCAGCTCCGGGACTAGCGGGATCTACGAGCAGTACTTC.

This chain joins TRBV18 and TRBJ2-1; TRBD2 matches 11 bases. Germline-derived CDR1 and CDR2 are KGHSH and LQKENI. The ends lost 5 bases at V and 7 bases at J; junction bases unmatched: 10. The CDR3 is made up of 16 amino acids. Written as DNA, the CDR3 is TGTGCCAGCTCAAGTACGGCGCTAGCGGGGGGTAATGAGCAGTTCTTC. Encoded protein: CASSSTALAGGNEQFF.

This clone was counted only a few times. The rearrangement links TRBV5-4 to TRBJ1-2; D is ambiguous. Deletions cut 3 bases from V and 9 bases from J, with 27 bases between. Germline CDR1 is SGHNT and CDR2 is YYREEE (reference sequence). The CDR3 has 17 residues. The CDR3 spells CASSSGGERVTGQSYTF. As DNA, the CDR3 is TGTGCCAGCAGCTCAGGAGGAGAACGTGTAACGGGTCAGAGCTACACCTTC.

This chain uses TRBV5-6 with TRBJ2-3, with 9 bases identical to TRBD1. V shed 3 bases and J 0 bases; nucleotides not matched to a gene: 2. The CDR3 spans 15 residues. The germline V gene encodes CDR1 SGHDT and CDR2 YYEEEE. CDR3 bases: TGTGCCAGCAGCTCGACAGGGGGTAGCACAGATACGCAGTATTTT. This translates into CASSSTGGSTDTQYF. The full variable domain, completed using reference TRBV5-6 and TRBJ2-3, is DAGVTQSPTHLIKTRGQQVTLRCSPKSGHDTVSWYQQALGQGPQFIFQYYEEEERQRGNFPDRFSGHQFPNYSSELNVNALLLGDSALYLCASSSTGGSTDTQYFGPGTRLTVL.

CDR3 in amino acids: CASSQTSGSFYEQYF. The CDR3 nucleotides read TGTGCCAGCTCTCAAACGTCCGGGAGCTTCTACGAGCAGTACTTC. V and J are TRBV18 and TRBJ2-7; perhaps TRBD2 as D (6 bases). The CDR3 spans 15 residues. V shed 6 bases and J shed 3 bases, with 18 bases lying between them. The germline V gene encodes CDR1 KGHSH and CDR2 LQKENI.